The following is a T cell receptor beta chain sequence with its context. Its antigen is as yet unknown. Trimming cost V 5 bases and J 4 bases; bases outside gene matches: 10. CDR3 length: 15 amino acids. In germline, CDR1 is MNHNY, CDR2 SVGAGI (reference sequence). The data were taken from a study of blood T cells in healthy people across ages. Notes on the study in general: With donor CMV status unknown, expanded clonotype changes were possibly confounded. From one million sequenced T cells, diversity estimates were lower bounds. PBMCs left unsorted prevented a conclusive naive versus antigen-experienced comparison.

A second PCR of 7 to 11 cycles used a sample-barcoded 5' primer and a J-beta primer mix. Each of the cDNA molecules was tagged by a template-switch adaptor with 12 random nucleotides. Via MiXCR, TCRdb re-called the 5' RACE reads, giving one row per CDR3 protein. The sample contains some 690,000 distinct CDR3 sequences, around a fifth of which appear only once. Sample: blood. The source of this sequence is a man aged 65 to 79 in good health. The chain is built from TRBV6-6 and TRBJ1-2; TRBD1 matches at 7 bases. This chain's CDR3 is CASSPPGQPFYGYTF. The DNA for the CDR3 is TGTGCCAGCAGTCCTCCGGGACAGCCTTTCTATGGCTACACCTTC.